This paragraph reports one T cell receptor beta chain. Its antigen remains unidentified. This sample is part of a study of graft-versus-host responses after intestinal transplantation. Study overall: Anti-thymocyte globulin was used for induction in all recipients, who then took tacrolimus and steroids for roughly three years.

Study-wide results and limits: Detected in recipient marrow were GvH clones, some of which were first observed in ileum or blood.

From germline, CDR1 is SGHNT and CDR2 YYREEE (reference sequence). The CDR3 is 16 amino acids. V lost 4 bases to trimming and J lost 3 bases, with 16 bases between them. The repertoire was sequenced with immunoSEQ multiplex PCR; TCRdb's copy has only in-frame clones and lacks some. This table holds some 48,000 clones, around 85% found once. The sequence came from a human donor who was the organ donor for an intestinal transplant. The V call is TRBV5-4, the J call TRBJ2-2; possible D gene TRBD1, 5 bases. Sequenced material: unstimulated CD4+ T cells sorted from spleen or lymph node cells, taken before transplant. The CDR3 here is CASSPLGPRDTGELFF. The CDR3 DNA reads as TGTGCCAGCAGCCCTTTGGGGCCCAGGGACACCGGGGAGCTGTTTTTT.